This entry is about one T cell receptor (beta chain). The data were taken from a study of control samples from healthy donors and cancer patients. The table came from immunoSEQ multiplex PCR; TCRdb's copy has only in-frame clones and leaves some out. The sample carries some 140,000 clones, 80% to 90% recorded once. Losses at the gene ends were 1 base for V and 4 bases for J; bases not matched to a gene: 3. CDR3 length: 15 residues. Per the germline V gene, CDR1 is SGHTA and CDR2 is FQGNSA. Sequenced material: blood. The source of this sequence is a woman aged 30 to 39 in good health. V gene TRBV7-2 combines with J gene TRBJ2-7; TRBD2 agrees at 11 bases. DNA for the CDR3: TGTGCCAGCAGCTTAGGGACTAGCGGGTTATACGAGCAGTACTTC. This sequence encodes CASSLGTSGLYEQYF.